The sequence of this T cell receptor beta chain was determined in a study of T cells in localized non-small cell lung cancer. Deletions cut 3 bases from V and 3 bases from J, with 16 bases between. The CDR3 is made up of 16 amino acids. Germline loops: CDR1 SGHTS, CDR2 YDEGEE. Clones were read by immunoSEQ multiplex PCR, and TCRdb kept only the in-frame ones, dropping some. The sample holds approximately 31,000 clones; roughly 87% are singletons and the top ten take under 20%. The chain is built from TRBV5-8 and TRBJ2-1, with D perhaps assigned TRBD1 or TRBD2 (7 bases each). This sequence was found in a man aged 35-75 years with stage III lung adenocarcinoma. The material sequenced was peripheral blood mononuclear cells, taken before any cancer treatment. Here the CDR3 reads CASSYPQGGGYNEQFF. The CDR3 DNA is TGTGCCAGCAGCTACCCGCAGGGGGGGGGCTACAATGAGCAGTTCTTC.